This T cell receptor (beta chain) was recovered during a study of cytomegalovirus exposure and HLA in healthy donors. V dropped 5 bases and J dropped 2 bases, with 12 bases sitting between them. Germline-derived CDR1 and CDR2 are LNHNV and YYDKDF (reference sequence). There are 14 residues in the CDR3. This clone was observed a handful of times. The PCR was carried out with 60 Vbeta primers and 13 Jbeta primers. Sequencing used immunoSEQ multiplex PCR; TCRdb keeps in-frame clones, though not all of them. The profile covers approximately 190,000 clones, with approximately 78% appearing a single time and approximately 1.5% taken by the ten largest.

This sequence originates from a woman under 30 in good health and CMV-seronegative. This chain uses TRBV15 with TRBJ2-5; D perhaps matches TRBD2 (5 bases). The sample consisted of PBMCs. CDR3 sequence: CATSPRAGQETQYF. DNA for the CDR3: TGTGCCACCAGCCCGAGGGCAGGTCAAGAGACCCAGTACTTC.